This section outlines one T cell receptor (beta chain) sequence together with its context. The table lists this clonotype with a few counts. No antigen is known for it. One base away there is no much larger clone; base qualities are not given. At the junction V is shortened by 5 bases and J by 2 bases; bases outside the gene matches: 7. From the cysteine through the phenylalanine, the CDR3 covers 14 amino acids. Only CDR3 DNA is held: 42 bases, read in frame from base 1. The CDR1 and CDR2 encoded by the germline V gene (reference sequence) are DFQATT and SNEGSKA. This sample was sequenced with an Illumina HiSeq 1500. The raw public reads went through TCRdb reprocessing: fastp at Q25, MiXCR clone calling, in-frame beta chains kept. All rows with the same CDR3 protein become a single entry with the most common DNA and genes. For this sample the table gives 350,000 to 500,000 distinct CDR3 sequences, of which approximately 32% were detected only once. The ten largest clones capture roughly 15% of the sample.

The data are from a study of T cell repertoires in cytomegalovirus infection (dated 2019 in TCRdb). Concerning the study at large: Donor HLA type was relevant to the analysis, as public TCR beta signatures indicated carriage of CMV infection together with the matching HLA type.

What the work shows at the level of the full study, not this receptor alone: In both this cohort and an independent cohort of 352 donors, the cumulative frequency of public TCR beta family members distinguished carriers of CMV infection plus the relevant HLA type. The ex vivo response was dominated by HLA-C-restricted CMV-specific TCR beta clonotypes, which also provided the single most frequent clonotype in two of eight donors.

Sample: PBMCs. The rearranged chain carries TRBV20-1 and TRBJ1-2; TRBD1 fits 8 bases in the junction. The receptor was derived from a human donor in good health (CMV status not recorded). Some clones in this sample may be carry-over from other donors' samples. Read as DNA, the sequence is TGCAGTGCTGGCGGACAGGGAAACAACTATGGCTACACCTTC. It is translated as CSAGGQGNNYGYTF.